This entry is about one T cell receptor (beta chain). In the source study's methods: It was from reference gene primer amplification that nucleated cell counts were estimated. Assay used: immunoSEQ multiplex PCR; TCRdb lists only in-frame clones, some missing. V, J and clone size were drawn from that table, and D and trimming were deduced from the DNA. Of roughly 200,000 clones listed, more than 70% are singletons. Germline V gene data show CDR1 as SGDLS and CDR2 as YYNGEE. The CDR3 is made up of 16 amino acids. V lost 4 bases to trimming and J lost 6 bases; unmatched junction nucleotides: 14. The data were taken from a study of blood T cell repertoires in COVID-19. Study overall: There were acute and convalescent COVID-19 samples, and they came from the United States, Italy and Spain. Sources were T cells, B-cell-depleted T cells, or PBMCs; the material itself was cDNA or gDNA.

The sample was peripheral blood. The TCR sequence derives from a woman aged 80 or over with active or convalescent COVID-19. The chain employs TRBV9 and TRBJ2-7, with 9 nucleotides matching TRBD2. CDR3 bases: TGTGCCAGCAGCCCTTCGGGGGTAGCGGGGGCCGGCGAGCAGTACTTC. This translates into CASSPSGVAGAGEQYF.